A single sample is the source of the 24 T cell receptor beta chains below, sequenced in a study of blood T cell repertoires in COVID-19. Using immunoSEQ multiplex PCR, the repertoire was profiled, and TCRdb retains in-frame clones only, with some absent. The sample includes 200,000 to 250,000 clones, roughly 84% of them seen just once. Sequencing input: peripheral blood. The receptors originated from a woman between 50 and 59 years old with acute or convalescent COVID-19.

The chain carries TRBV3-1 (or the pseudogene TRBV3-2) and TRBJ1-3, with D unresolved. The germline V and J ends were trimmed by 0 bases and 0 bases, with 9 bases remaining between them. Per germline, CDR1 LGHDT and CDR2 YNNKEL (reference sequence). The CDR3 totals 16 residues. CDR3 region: CASSQDSVVSGNTIYF. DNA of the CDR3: TGTGCCAGCAGCCAAGATAGTGTAGTCTCTGGAAACACCATATATTTT.

CDR3 sequence: CASSQDSRAIGYTF. The CDR3 coding sequence is TGCGCCAGCAGCCAAGATAGCAGGGCCATAGGCTACACCTTC. The gene calls are TRBV4-3 and TRBJ1-2; possibly TRBD1 for D (5 bases). V dropped 0 bases and J dropped 8 bases, with 13 bases sitting between them. Per the germline V gene, CDR1 is LGHNA and CDR2 is YSLEER. This CDR3 spans 14 amino acids.

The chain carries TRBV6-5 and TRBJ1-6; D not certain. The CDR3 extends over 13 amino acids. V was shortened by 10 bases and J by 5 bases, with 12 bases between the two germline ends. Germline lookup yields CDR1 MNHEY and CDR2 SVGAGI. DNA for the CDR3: TGTGCCACCTCGGAGGGAAATAATTCACCCCTCCACTTT. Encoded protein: CATSEGNNSPLHF.

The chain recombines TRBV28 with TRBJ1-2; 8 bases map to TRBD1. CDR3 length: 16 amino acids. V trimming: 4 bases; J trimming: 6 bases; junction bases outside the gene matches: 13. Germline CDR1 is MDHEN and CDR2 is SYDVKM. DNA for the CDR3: TGTGCCAGCAGTTCCCCCGCCGCAGGGGGCGGTCATGGCTACACCTTC. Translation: CASSSPAAGGGHGYTF.

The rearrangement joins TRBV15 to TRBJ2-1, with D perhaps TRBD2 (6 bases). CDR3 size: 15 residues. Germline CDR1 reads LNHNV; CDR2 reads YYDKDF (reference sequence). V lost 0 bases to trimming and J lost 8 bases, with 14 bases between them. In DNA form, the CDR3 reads TGTGCCACCAGCAGAGATGCGGGGTCGGGGGATGAGCAGTTCTTC. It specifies CATSRDAGSGDEQFF.

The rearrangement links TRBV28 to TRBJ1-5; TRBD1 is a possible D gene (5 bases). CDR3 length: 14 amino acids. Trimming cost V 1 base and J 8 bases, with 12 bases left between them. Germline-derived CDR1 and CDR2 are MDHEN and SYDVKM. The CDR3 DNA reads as TGTGCCAGCAGTTTATTAGCAGGGTTTGAGCCCCAGCATTTT. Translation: CASSLLAGFEPQHF. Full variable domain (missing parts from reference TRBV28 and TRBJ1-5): DVKVTQSSRYLVKRTGEKVFLECVQDMDHENMFWYRQDPGLGLRLIYFSYDVKMKEKGDIPEGYSVSREKKERFSLILESASTNQTSMYLCASSLLAGFEPQHFGDGTRLSIL.

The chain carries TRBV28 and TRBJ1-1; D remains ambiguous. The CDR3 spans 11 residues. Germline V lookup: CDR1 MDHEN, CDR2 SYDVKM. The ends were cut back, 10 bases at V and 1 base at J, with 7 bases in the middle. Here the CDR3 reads CATRWNTEAFF. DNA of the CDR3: TGTGCCACCCGGTGGAACACTGAAGCTTTCTTT.

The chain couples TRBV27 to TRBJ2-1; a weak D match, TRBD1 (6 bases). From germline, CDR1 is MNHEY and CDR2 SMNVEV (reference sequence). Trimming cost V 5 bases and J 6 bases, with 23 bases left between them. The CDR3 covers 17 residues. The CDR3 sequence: CASSTQRGGTSINEQFF. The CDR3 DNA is TGTGCCAGCAGTACCCAGAGAGGGGGAACGAGCATCAATGAGCAGTTCTTC.

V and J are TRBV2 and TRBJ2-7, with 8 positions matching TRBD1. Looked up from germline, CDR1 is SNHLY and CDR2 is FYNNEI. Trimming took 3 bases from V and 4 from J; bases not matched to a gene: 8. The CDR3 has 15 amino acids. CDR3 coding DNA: TGTGCCAGCAGTGAGTGGGGACAGGAAGATTACGAGCAGTACTTC. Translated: CASSEWGQEDYEQYF.

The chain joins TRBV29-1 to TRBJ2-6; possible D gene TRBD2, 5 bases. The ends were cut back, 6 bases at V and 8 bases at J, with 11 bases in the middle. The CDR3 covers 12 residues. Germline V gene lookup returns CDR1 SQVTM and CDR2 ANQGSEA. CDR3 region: CSVEGFTNVLTF. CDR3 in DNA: TGCAGCGTCGAGGGATTTACCAACGTCCTGACTTTC.

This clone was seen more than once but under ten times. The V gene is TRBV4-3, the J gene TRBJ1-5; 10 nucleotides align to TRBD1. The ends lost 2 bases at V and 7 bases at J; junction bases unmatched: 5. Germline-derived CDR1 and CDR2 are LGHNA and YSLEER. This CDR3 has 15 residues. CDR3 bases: TGCGCCAGCAGCCAATCATGGACAGGGGGGCAGCCCCAGCATTTT. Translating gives CASSQSWTGGQPQHF.

CDR3 DNA sequence: TGTGCCAGTACCAAGGACAGGGTCGGCACTGAAGCTTTCTTT. The encoded protein is CASTKDRVGTEAFF. The chain combines TRBV19 with TRBJ1-1; 8 bases line up with TRBD1. V gave up 7 bases and J gave up 4 bases; unmatched junction bases: 8. This CDR3 comprises 14 residues. Germline loops: CDR1 LNHDA, CDR2 SQIVND (reference sequence). Looking up the rest from reference TRBV19 and TRBJ1-1 gives the full variable domain: DGGITQSPKYLFRKEGQNVTLSCEQNLNHDAMYWYRQDPGQGLRLIYYSQIVNDFQKGDIAEGYSVSREKKESFPLTVTSAQKNPTAFYLCASTKDRVGTEAFFGQGTRLTVV.

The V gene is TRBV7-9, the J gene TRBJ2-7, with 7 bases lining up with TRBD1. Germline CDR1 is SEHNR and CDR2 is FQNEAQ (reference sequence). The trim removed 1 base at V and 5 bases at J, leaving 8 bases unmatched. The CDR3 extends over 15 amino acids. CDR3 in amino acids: CASSLGYRGEDEQYF. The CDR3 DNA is TGTGCCAGCAGCTTAGGTTACAGGGGAGAGGACGAGCAGTACTTC.

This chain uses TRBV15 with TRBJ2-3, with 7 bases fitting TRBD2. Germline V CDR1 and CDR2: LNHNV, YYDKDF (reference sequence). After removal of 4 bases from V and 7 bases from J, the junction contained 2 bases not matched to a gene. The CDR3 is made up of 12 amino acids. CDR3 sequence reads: CATSKGTNTQYF. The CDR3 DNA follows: TGTGCCACCAGCAAGGGGACTAATACGCAGTATTTT. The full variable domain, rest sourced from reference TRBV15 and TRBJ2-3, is DAMVIQNPRYQVTQFGKPVTLSCSQTLNHNVMYWYQQKSSQAPKLLFHYYDKDFNNEADTPDNFQSRRPNTSFCFLDIRSPGLGDTAMYLCATSKGTNTQYFGPGTRLTVL.

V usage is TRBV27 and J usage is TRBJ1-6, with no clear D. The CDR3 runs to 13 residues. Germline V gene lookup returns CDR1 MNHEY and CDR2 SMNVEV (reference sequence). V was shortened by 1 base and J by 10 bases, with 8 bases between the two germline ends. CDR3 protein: CASSLFLGSPLHF. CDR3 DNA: TGTGCCAGCAGTTTATTTCTAGGATCACCCCTCCACTTT.

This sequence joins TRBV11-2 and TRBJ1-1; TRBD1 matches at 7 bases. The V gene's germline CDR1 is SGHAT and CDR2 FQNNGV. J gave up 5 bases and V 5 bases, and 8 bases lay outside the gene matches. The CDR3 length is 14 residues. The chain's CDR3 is CASSAAQGKTEAFF. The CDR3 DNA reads TGTGCCAGCAGCGCGGCACAGGGGAAAACTGAAGCTTTCTTT.

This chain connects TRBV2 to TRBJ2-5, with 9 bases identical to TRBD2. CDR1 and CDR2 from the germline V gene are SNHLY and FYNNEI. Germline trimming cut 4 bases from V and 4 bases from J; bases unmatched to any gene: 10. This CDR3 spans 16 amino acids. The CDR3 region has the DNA TGTGCCAGCAGTGCCCAGAGGGGTAGCGGGGGAGAGACCCAGTACTTC. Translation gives CASSAQRGSGGETQYF.

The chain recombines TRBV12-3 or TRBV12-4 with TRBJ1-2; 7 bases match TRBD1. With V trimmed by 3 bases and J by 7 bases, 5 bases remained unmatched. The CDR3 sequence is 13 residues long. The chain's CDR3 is CASSFNRGLGYTF. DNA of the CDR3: TGTGCCAGCAGTTTTAATAGGGGGCTTGGCTACACCTTC.

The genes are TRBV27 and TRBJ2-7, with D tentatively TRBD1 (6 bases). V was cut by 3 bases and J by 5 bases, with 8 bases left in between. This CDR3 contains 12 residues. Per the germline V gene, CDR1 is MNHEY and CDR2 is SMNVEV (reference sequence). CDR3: CASSFGTHEQYF. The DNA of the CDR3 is TGTGCCAGCAGTTTTGGGACACACGAGCAGTACTTC.

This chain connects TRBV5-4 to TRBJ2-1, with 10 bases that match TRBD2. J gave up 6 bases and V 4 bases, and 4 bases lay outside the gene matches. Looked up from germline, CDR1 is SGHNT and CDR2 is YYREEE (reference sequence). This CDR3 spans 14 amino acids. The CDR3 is CASSAGLAANEQFF. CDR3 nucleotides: TGTGCCAGCAGCGCCGGACTAGCGGCCAATGAGCAGTTCTTC.

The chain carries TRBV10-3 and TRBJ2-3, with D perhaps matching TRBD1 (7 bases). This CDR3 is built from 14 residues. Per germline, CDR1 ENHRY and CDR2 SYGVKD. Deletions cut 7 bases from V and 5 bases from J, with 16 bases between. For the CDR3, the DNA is TGTGCCATCACCAGGGGGGCTCAGGGAGATACGCAGTATTTT. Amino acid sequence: CAITRGAQGDTQYF.

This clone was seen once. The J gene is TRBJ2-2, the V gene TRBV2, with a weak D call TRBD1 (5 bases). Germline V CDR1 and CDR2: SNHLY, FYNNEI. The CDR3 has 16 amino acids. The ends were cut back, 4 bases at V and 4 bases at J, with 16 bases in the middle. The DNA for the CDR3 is TGTGCCAGCAGTGCTGGGGCGGTGATGGTCACCGGGGAGCTGTTTTTT. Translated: CASSAGAVMVTGELFF.

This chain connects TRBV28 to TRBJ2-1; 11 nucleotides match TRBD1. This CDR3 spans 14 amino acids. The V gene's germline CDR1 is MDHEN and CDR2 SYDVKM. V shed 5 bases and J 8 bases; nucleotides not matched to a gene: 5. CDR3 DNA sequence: TGTGCCAGCAGTCGGGACAGGGGGTGGGATGAGCAGTTCTTC. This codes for CASSRDRGWDEQFF.

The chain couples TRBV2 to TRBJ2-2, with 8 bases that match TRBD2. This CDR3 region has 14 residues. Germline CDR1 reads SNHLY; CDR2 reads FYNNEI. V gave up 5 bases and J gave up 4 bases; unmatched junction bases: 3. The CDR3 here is CASSTGTSTGELFF. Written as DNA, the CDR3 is TGTGCCAGCAGTACCGGGACTAGCACCGGGGAGCTGTTTTTT.